A selection of T cell receptor beta chains follows, all from one sample in a study of regulatory T cells in long-lasting Graves disease. TCRdb ran MiXCR on the multiplex PCR reads and lists one entry per CDR3 protein. The profile shows some 410,000 distinct CDR3 sequences, less than 20% of them singletons. The same data also went into a second study, on T cells in Graves' hyperthyroidism and ophthalmopathy.

Source: peripheral blood mononuclear cells (PBMCs), taken at new diagnosis, from a patient treated with antithyroid drugs. These receptors all come from a woman in her twenties or thirties with Graves disease. Both conserved end residues are part of each CDR3. The order of the fields is V gene, D gene, CDR3 length, J gene, clone size, CDR3 protein, CDR3 DNA. D genes are given only for firm matches. Only part of the rows carry a size: once, few, many, or a class if the clone is expanded.

v_call: TRBV6-4
d_call: .
cdr3_length: 14
j_call: TRBJ2-3
clone_size: many
cdr3_aa: CASSDGPDRYTQYF
cdr3_nt: TGTGCCAGCAGTGACGGTCCGGACCGTTATACGCAGTATTTT

v_call: TRBV7-2
d_call: .
cdr3_length: 13
j_call: TRBJ2-1
clone_size: many
cdr3_aa: CASSVRGGDEQFF
cdr3_nt: TGTGCCAGCAGCGTAAGGGGCGGGGATGAGCAGTTCTTC

v_call: TRBV6-1
d_call: .
cdr3_length: 13
j_call: TRBJ2-7
clone_size: many
cdr3_aa: CASSESGRVEQYF
cdr3_nt: TGTGCCAGCAGTGAAAGCGGCAGGGTCGAGCAGTACTTC

v_call: TRBV7-6
d_call: TRBD1
cdr3_length: 14
j_call: TRBJ2-7
clone_size: .
cdr3_aa: CASSLTGQESEQYF
cdr3_nt: TGTGCCAGCAGCTTGACGGGACAGGAGAGCGAGCAGTACTTC

v_call: TRBV9
d_call: .
cdr3_length: 13
j_call: TRBJ2-5
clone_size: many
cdr3_aa: CASSPRQEETQYF
cdr3_nt: TGTGCCAGCAGCCCGCGCCAAGAGGAGACCCAGTACTTC

v_call: TRBV2
d_call: TRBD2
cdr3_length: 16
j_call: TRBJ2-3
clone_size: many
cdr3_aa: CASSVSGIRVADTQYF
cdr3_nt: TGTGCCAGCAGTGTAAGCGGGATTCGGGTGGCAGATACGCAGTATTTT

v_call: TRBV19
d_call: .
cdr3_length: 14
j_call: TRBJ2-1
clone_size: .
cdr3_aa: CASSSNREGNEQFF
cdr3_nt: TGTGCCAGTAGTTCAAACAGGGAGGGGAATGAGCAGTTCTTC

v_call: TRBV4-1
d_call: .
cdr3_length: 15
j_call: TRBJ2-3
clone_size: .
cdr3_aa: CASSQAITGTGTQYF
cdr3_nt: TGCGCCAGCAGCCAAGCCATCACCGGGACCGGGACGCAGTATTTT

v_call: TRBV10-3
d_call: .
cdr3_length: 13
j_call: TRBJ2-1
clone_size: few
cdr3_aa: CAISGQEYNEQFF
cdr3_nt: TGTGCCATCAGTGGACAGGAATACAATGAGCAGTTCTTC

v_call: TRBV28
d_call: .
cdr3_length: 13
j_call: TRBJ1-5
clone_size: many
cdr3_aa: CATQGWGNQPQHF
cdr3_nt: TGTGCCACCCAAGGGTGGGGCAATCAGCCCCAGCATTTT

v_call: TRBV6-2/TRBV6-3
d_call: .
cdr3_length: 18
j_call: TRBJ2-3
clone_size: many
cdr3_aa: CASSYSIYVAWSPDTQYF
cdr3_nt: TGTGCCAGCAGTTACTCGATCTACGTAGCATGGTCCCCAGATACGCAGTATTTT

v_call: TRBV11-2
d_call: .
cdr3_length: 17
j_call: TRBJ2-1
clone_size: many
cdr3_aa: CASSSHYNRGRNNEQFF
cdr3_nt: TGTGCCAGCAGCTCCCATTACAACCGTGGGCGGAACAATGAGCAGTTCTTC

v_call: TRBV28
d_call: .
cdr3_length: 15
j_call: TRBJ2-1
clone_size: many
cdr3_aa: CASIKGSWGDNEQFF
cdr3_nt: TGTGCCAGCATCAAGGGGAGTTGGGGTGACAATGAGCAGTTCTTC

v_call: TRBV10-3
d_call: TRBD2
cdr3_length: 11
j_call: TRBJ2-7
clone_size: many
cdr3_aa: CATESSGEQYF
cdr3_nt: TGTGCCACCGAGAGTAGCGGGGAGCAGTACTTC

v_call: TRBV29-1
d_call: .
cdr3_length: 13
j_call: TRBJ1-2
clone_size: .
cdr3_aa: CSVWGRRVSGYTF
cdr3_nt: TGCAGCGTCTGGGGACGTCGGGTTTCTGGCTACACCTTC

v_call: TRBV18
d_call: .
cdr3_length: 14
j_call: TRBJ1-2
clone_size: many
cdr3_aa: CASSPPQLNYGYTF
cdr3_nt: TGTGCCAGCTCACCTCCACAGCTTAACTATGGCTACACCTTC

v_call: TRBV18
d_call: .
cdr3_length: 16
j_call: TRBJ2-6
clone_size: .
cdr3_aa: CASSPTVYSGANVLTF
cdr3_nt: TGTGCCAGCTCACCGACAGTCTATTCTGGGGCCAACGTCCTGACTTTC

v_call: TRBV28
d_call: .
cdr3_length: 17
j_call: TRBJ1-2
clone_size: .
cdr3_aa: CASSILVGQRINYGYTF
cdr3_nt: TGTGCCAGCAGCATCCTGGTTGGACAGCGTATAAACTATGGCTACACCTTC

v_call: TRBV5-1
d_call: .
cdr3_length: 13
j_call: TRBJ2-3
clone_size: many
cdr3_aa: CASSLEGGRTQYF
cdr3_nt: TGCGCCAGCAGCTTGGAGGGGGGGCGTACGCAGTATTTT

v_call: TRBV20-1
d_call: .
cdr3_length: 13
j_call: TRBJ2-1
clone_size: many
cdr3_aa: CSASGGGWDEQFF
cdr3_nt: TGCAGTGCTAGTGGGGGAGGTTGGGATGAGCAGTTCTTC

v_call: TRBV2
d_call: TRBD1
cdr3_length: 17
j_call: TRBJ2-7
clone_size: many
cdr3_aa: CASSDPLSDRGSYEQYF
cdr3_nt: TGTGCCAGCAGTGATCCCCTGTCCGACAGGGGGTCCTACGAGCAGTACTTC

v_call: TRBV9
d_call: TRBD1
cdr3_length: 14
j_call: TRBJ2-7
clone_size: many
cdr3_aa: CASSPGQGIYEQYF
cdr3_nt: TGTGCCAGCAGCCCGGGACAGGGGATTTACGAGCAGTACTTC

v_call: TRBV25-1
d_call: .
cdr3_length: 15
j_call: TRBJ2-5
clone_size: .
cdr3_aa: CASSEYLLVGETQYF
cdr3_nt: TGTGCCAGCAGTGAATATTTACTAGTCGGGGAGACCCAGTACTTC

v_call: TRBV7-6
d_call: TRBD2
cdr3_length: 18
j_call: TRBJ2-7
clone_size: few
cdr3_aa: CASSPMEREGPISYEQYF
cdr3_nt: TGTGCCAGCAGCCCTATGGAGCGGGAGGGCCCAATTTCCTACGAGCAGTACTTC

v_call: TRBV4-2
d_call: .
cdr3_length: 16
j_call: TRBJ2-7
clone_size: few
cdr3_aa: CASSSRWAGSSYEQYF
cdr3_nt: TGTGCCAGCAGCTCCCGGTGGGCGGGGAGCTCCTACGAGCAGTACTTC

v_call: TRBV6-1
d_call: .
cdr3_length: 15
j_call: TRBJ2-7
clone_size: once
cdr3_aa: CASSFQQGPSYEQYF
cdr3_nt: TGTGCCAGCAGCTTCCAACAGGGACCCTCCTACGAGCAGTACTTC

v_call: TRBV28
d_call: TRBD2
cdr3_length: 14
j_call: TRBJ2-1
clone_size: .
cdr3_aa: CASSLFVTSGGQFF
cdr3_nt: TGTGCCAGCAGTTTATTTGTGACTAGCGGAGGGCAGTTCTTC

v_call: TRBV27
d_call: .
cdr3_length: 13
j_call: TRBJ2-7
clone_size: few
cdr3_aa: CASSPPSWDEQYF
cdr3_nt: TGTGCCAGCAGTCCACCCTCGTGGGACGAGCAGTACTTC

v_call: TRBV28
d_call: TRBD2
cdr3_length: 12
j_call: TRBJ2-1
clone_size: many
cdr3_aa: CASRGGRGEQFF
cdr3_nt: TGTGCCAGCAGAGGCGGGAGAGGTGAGCAGTTCTTC

v_call: TRBV12-3/TRBV12-4
d_call: .
cdr3_length: 17
j_call: TRBJ1-4
clone_size: many
cdr3_aa: CASSLIEQPDGNEKLFF
cdr3_nt: TGTGCCAGCAGTTTAATAGAACAACCGGACGGTAATGAAAAACTGTTTTTT

v_call: TRBV12-3/TRBV12-4
d_call: .
cdr3_length: 15
j_call: TRBJ2-5
clone_size: many
cdr3_aa: CASSSPGASGETQYF
cdr3_nt: TGTGCCAGCAGTTCGCCGGGGGCTAGTGGTGAGACCCAGTACTTC

v_call: TRBV5-5
d_call: .
cdr3_length: 14
j_call: TRBJ2-7
clone_size: many
cdr3_aa: CASSQWTAQDEQYF
cdr3_nt: TGCGCCAGCAGCCAATGGACAGCCCAGGACGAGCAGTACTTC

v_call: TRBV9
d_call: .
cdr3_length: 14
j_call: TRBJ2-1
clone_size: many
cdr3_aa: CASSVVGSDVEQFF
cdr3_nt: TGTGCCAGCAGCGTAGTTGGTAGCGACGTTGAGCAGTTCTTC

v_call: TRBV28
d_call: .
cdr3_length: 13
j_call: TRBJ1-1
clone_size: many
cdr3_aa: CASSLQGGTEAFF
cdr3_nt: TGTGCCAGCAGTTTGCAGGGAGGTACTGAAGCTTTCTTT

v_call: TRBV29-1
d_call: .
cdr3_length: 12
j_call: TRBJ1-1
clone_size: .
cdr3_aa: CSGLIINTEAFF
cdr3_nt: TGCAGCGGCCTGATTATTAACACTGAAGCTTTCTTT